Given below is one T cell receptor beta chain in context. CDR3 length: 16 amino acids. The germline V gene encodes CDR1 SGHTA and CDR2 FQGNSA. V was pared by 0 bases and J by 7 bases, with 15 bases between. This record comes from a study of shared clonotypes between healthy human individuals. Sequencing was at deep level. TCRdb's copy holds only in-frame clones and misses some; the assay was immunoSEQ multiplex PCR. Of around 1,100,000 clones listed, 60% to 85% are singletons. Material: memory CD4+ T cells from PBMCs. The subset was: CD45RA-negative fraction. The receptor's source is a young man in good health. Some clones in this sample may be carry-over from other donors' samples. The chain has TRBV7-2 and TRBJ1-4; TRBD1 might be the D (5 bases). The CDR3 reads CASSLASRVGIEKLFF. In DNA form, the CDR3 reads TGTGCCAGCAGCTTAGCGAGCAGGGTTGGGATTGAAAAACTGTTTTTT.